This TCR beta chain came from a study of OX40 agonist ivuxolimab in advanced cancers. With autoimmune disease history or systemic immunosuppression, patients were excluded. A note on this clone: The antigen remains unidentified.

Overall study findings and caveats: Clonal expansion in partial responders at 0.1-3.0 mg/kg ranked among the lowest. Both blood CD4+ and CD8+ T cells showed clonal growth by week 6 at 0.1 to 3.0 mg/kg.

The CDR3 runs 15 residues. Per the germline V gene, CDR1 is SSHAT and CDR2 is FNYEAQ (reference sequence). Sequencing used immunoSEQ multiplex PCR; TCRdb keeps in-frame clones, though not all of them. The sample records under 6,500 clones, about 70% being singletons. This material consisted of CD4+ or CD8+ T cells sorted from blood, taken in a trial of the OX40 agonist ivuxolimab. The chain carries TRBV7-7 and TRBJ2-7, with D maybe TRBD2 (5 bases). The TCR sequence derives from an adult with an advanced solid tumor such as melanoma, head and neck, liver or kidney cancer. This CDR3 reads CATVQPRDFSYEQYF. Written as DNA, the CDR3 is TGTGCTACCGTCCAACCTCGGGATTTCTCCTACGAGCAGTACTTC.